These 6 T cell receptor beta chains were all obtained from the same sample, sequenced in a study of human T cells and chemical hapten exposure. The time point: patch test 1, 2 weeks after DPC sensitization. Treatment defined: therapeutic diphenylcyclopropenone sensitization with weekly scalp DPC. TCRdb recomputed calls from the RACE reads with MiXCR, one row per CDR3 protein. The sample records 150,000 or so distinct CDR3 sequences, roughly 15% being singletons. The specimen comprised whole blood, sampled in connection with sensitization to the hapten diphenylcyclopropenone (DPC). These receptors were collected from a woman in her thirties with alopecia areata. Some clones in this sample may be carry-over from other donors' samples.

This clonotype was observed a handful of times. The chain is built from TRBV6-1 and TRBJ1-1; the D is unclear. CDR1 and CDR2 from the germline V gene are MNHNS and SASEGT. The CDR3 sequence is 16 residues long. V was pared by 2 bases and J by 3 bases, with 16 bases between. The CDR3 protein is CASSELGAGAYTEAFF. The CDR3 DNA is TGTGCCAGCAGTGAATTAGGAGCGGGTGCGTACACTGAAGCTTTCTTT.

The V call is TRBV25-1, the J call TRBJ2-7; possibly TRBD1 for D (6 bases). Germline CDR1 reads MGHDK; CDR2 reads SYGVNS. The CDR3 extends over 14 amino acids. V lost 5 bases, J lost 3 bases, and 14 bases lay in between. In DNA form, the CDR3 reads TGTGCCAGCAGTCTCCCCGGACAGAACTACGAGCAGTACTTC. This sequence encodes CASSLPGQNYEQYF.

Comments on this clonotype: One end of the junction varies from germline; a read error may be responsible. J is TRBJ2-2 and V is TRBV7-7, with D maybe TRBD2 (5 bases). Germline CDR1 and CDR2: SSHAT and FNYEAQ (reference sequence). The CDR3 runs 15 residues. This chain's CDR3 is CASRPGSTNTGELFF. The CDR3 coding sequence is TGTGCTAGCAGGCCGGGATCTACGAACACCGGGGAGCTGTTTTTT.

This clonotype was picked up a small number of times. This sequence joins TRBV7-2 and TRBJ2-5; no definite D call. V lost 2 bases and J 2 bases, leaving 9 bases between the germline ends. The germline V gene encodes CDR1 SGHTA and CDR2 FQGNSA. The CDR3 contains 14 residues. The chain's CDR3 is CASSLLWRQETQYF. The DNA for the CDR3 is TGTGCCAGCAGCTTACTGTGGCGGCAAGAGACCCAGTACTTC.

The chain combines TRBV29-1 with TRBJ2-4; D may be TRBD1 (6 bases). This CDR3 is built from 13 residues. Per the germline V gene, CDR1 is SQVTM and CDR2 is ANQGSEA. V lost 5 bases and J lost 8, with 16 bases in between. The CDR3 DNA reads TGCAGCGTTTCTAGAGGCCCAGGGGACATTCAGTACTTC. Translated: CSVSRGPGDIQYF. The full variable domain, its missing parts supplied by reference TRBV29-1 and TRBJ2-4, is SAVISQKPSRDICQRGTSLTIQCQVDSQVTMMFWYRQQPGQSLTLIATANQGSEATYESGFVIDKFPISRPNLTFSTLTVSNMSPEDSSIYLCSVSRGPGDIQYFGAGTRLSVL.

Many counts were recorded for this clonotype. J is TRBJ2-5 and V is TRBV6-5; D tentatively fits TRBD1 or TRBD2 (6 bases each). The CDR3 has 15 residues. Trimming left V 6 bases short and J 3 bases short, with 17 bases between. Germline V gives CDR1 MNHEY, CDR2 SVGAGI. In nucleotides, the CDR3 is TGTGCCAGCAGGGGAGGACAGCGTACTAAAGAGACCCAGTACTTC. Amino acid sequence: CASRGGQRTKETQYF.